These 30 T cell receptor beta chains originate from one sample sequenced in a study of T cell responses to AZD1222 COVID-19 vaccine. Sequencing used immunoSEQ multiplex PCR; TCRdb keeps in-frame clones, though not all of them. The table records roughly 100,000 clones, roughly 89% of them present only once. This material consisted of peripheral blood, taken 28 days after the second AZD1222 dose. Source of these receptors: an adult who received the AZD1222 COVID-19 vaccine.

The genes are TRBV7-8 and TRBJ2-7; no clear D gene. This CDR3 comprises 11 residues. Trimming took 1 base from V and 5 from J, leaving 3 bases between them. The germline CDR1 and CDR2 sequences are SGHVS and FQNEAQ. CDR3 in amino acids: CASSLENEQYF. The CDR3 nucleotides read TGTGCCAGCAGCTTAGAAAACGAGCAGTACTTC.

The rearrangement links TRBV18 to TRBJ1-3; no firm D call. V lost 6 bases and J 4 bases, leaving 7 bases between the germline ends. Germline V gene lookup returns CDR1 KGHSH and CDR2 LQKENI. This CDR3 is 12 amino acids long. The CDR3 region is CASSASGNTIYF. In DNA, the CDR3 is TGTGCCAGCTCCGCATCGGGAAACACCATATATTTT.

A single count supports this clone. The chain carries TRBV7-2 and TRBJ1-2, with TRBD1 matching 10 bases. This CDR3 is 16 amino acids long. The trim removed 5 bases at V and 4 bases at J, leaving 10 bases unmatched. CDR1 is SGHTA and CDR2 is FQGNSA in the germline V gene. The chain's CDR3 is CASSPLGQGGGYGYTF. The CDR3 nucleotides are TGTGCCAGCAGCCCCTTAGGACAGGGGGGGGGCTATGGCTACACCTTC.

The gene calls are TRBV5-1 and TRBJ1-1; TRBD1 agrees at 10 bases. Looked up from germline, CDR1 is SGHRS and CDR2 is YFSETQ. The junction had 10 bases not matched to a gene; V was cut back by 4 bases and J by 4 bases. CDR3 size: 16 residues. The CDR3 bases are TGCGCCAGCAGCCCCGGGACAGGGGTCATTTCCACTGAAGCTTTCTTT. It yields the protein CASSPGTGVISTEAFF. Full variable domain (outside the CDR3, taken from reference TRBV5-1 and TRBJ1-1): KAGVTQTPRYLIKTRGQQVTLSCSPISGHRSVSWYQQTPGQGLQFLFEYFSETQRNKGNFPGRFSGRQFSNSRSEMNVSTLELGDSALYLCASSPGTGVISTEAFFGQGTRLTVV.

The chain carries TRBV28 and TRBJ2-7, with D perhaps matching TRBD1 (6 bases). Looked up from germline, CDR1 is MDHEN and CDR2 is SYDVKM. V was trimmed by 6 bases and J by 7 bases, leaving 16 bases between them. This CDR3 has 13 amino acids. CDR3 sequence reads: CASRGGTGLEQYF. The CDR3 coding sequence is TGTGCCAGCAGAGGAGGCACAGGGCTAGAGCAGTACTTC.

This sequence joins TRBV7-8 and TRBJ1-2, with D uncertain. The CDR3 totals 13 residues. V was cut by 5 bases and J by 2 bases, with 9 bases left in between. Germline V gene lookup returns CDR1 SGHVS and CDR2 FQNEAQ. CDR3 sequence reads: CASSPDGNYGYTF. The CDR3 coding sequence is TGTGCCAGCAGCCCGGACGGGAACTATGGCTACACCTTC.

The V gene is TRBV9, the J gene TRBJ2-3; D not certain. The CDR3 runs 14 residues. Germline loops: CDR1 SGDLS, CDR2 YYNGEE. Trimming removed 1 base at V and 2 bases at J, with 8 bases between. CDR3 DNA sequence: TGTGCCAGCAGCGTAAGGCAGACCACAGATACGCAGTATTTT. Residues: CASSVRQTTDTQYF.

This clone was found once. The chain combines TRBV4-1 with TRBJ1-4; D gene unclear. CDR1 is MGHRA and CDR2 is YSYEKL in the germline V gene. V lost 0 bases, J lost 8 bases, and 7 bases lay in between. The CDR3 has 13 amino acids. CDR3 bases: TGCGCCAGCAGCCAAGATGAGGTAGAAAAACTGTTTTTT. Amino acids: CASSQDEVEKLFF.

The rearrangement uses TRBV4-2 and TRBJ2-7; weak D call: TRBD2 (6 bases). The CDR3 length is 16 residues. Per germline, CDR1 LGHNA and CDR2 YNFKEQ. Trimming took off 0 bases at V and 9 bases at J, with 21 bases between the two ends. CDR3 loop: CASSQDPVAFTGGQYF. The CDR3 DNA reads TGTGCCAGCAGCCAAGATCCGGTGGCCTTCACCGGGGGGCAGTACTTC.

This rearrangement joins TRBV7-2 to TRBJ1-1, with D possibly matching TRBD1 (6 bases). The CDR3 has 14 amino acids. Germline V lookup: CDR1 SGHTA, CDR2 FQGNSA. Trimming shortened V by 5 bases and J by 1 base, and 11 bases separated the two germline ends. CDR3 residues: CASSPSGANTEAFF. In nucleotides, the CDR3 is TGTGCCAGCAGCCCATCAGGGGCGAACACTGAAGCTTTCTTT. Complete variable domain (other parts from reference TRBV7-2 and TRBJ1-1): GAGVSQSPSNKVTEKGKDVELRCDPISGHTALYWYRQSLGQGLEFLIYFQGNSAPDKSGLPSDRFSAERTGGSVSTLTIQRTQQEDSAVYLCASSPSGANTEAFFGQGTRLTVV.

The chain is built from TRBV12-3 or TRBV12-4 and TRBJ2-6, with D hard to call. The CDR3 has 13 amino acids. Trimming cost V 8 bases and J 2 bases, with 7 bases left between them. The CDR3 DNA follows: TGTGCCAGCGGCTCGCCTGGGGCCAACGTCCTGACTTTC. The encoded protein is CASGSPGANVLTF.

This rearrangement joins TRBV5-1 to TRBJ2-1; TRBD2 aligns across 12 bases. CDR1 is SGHRS, CDR2 YFSETQ, per germline. Trimming took 5 bases from V and 9 from J; bases not matched to a gene: 9. The CDR3 spans 15 residues. The DNA of the CDR3 is TGCGCCAGCAGGGGGGGGACTAGCGGGTCTTTTGAGCAGTTCTTC. Translating it yields CASRGGTSGSFEQFF.

The rearrangement uses TRBV19 and TRBJ2-7; the match to TRBD1 covers 9 bases. J was trimmed by 3 bases and V by 2 bases; bases with no gene match: 5. The germline V gene encodes CDR1 LNHDA and CDR2 SQIVND (reference sequence). CDR3 length: 15 residues. As DNA, the CDR3 is TGTGCCAGTAGTATATACGGGACAGGGAACTACGAGCAGTACTTC. The encoded protein is CASSIYGTGNYEQYF.

CDR3 loop: CASSLARWETQYF. CDR3 nucleotides: TGTGCCAGCAGTTTAGCGCGGTGGGAGACCCAGTACTTC. The J gene is TRBJ2-5, the V gene TRBV27, with D uncertain. Germline V gene data show CDR1 as MNHEY and CDR2 as SMNVEV (reference sequence). The CDR3 extends over 13 amino acids. V was cut by 2 bases and J by 5 bases, with 9 bases left in between.

V gene TRBV18 combines with J gene TRBJ2-2; the match to TRBD1 covers 7 bases. This CDR3 region has 13 residues. Germline lookup yields CDR1 KGHSH and CDR2 LQKENI. Unmatched junction bases numbered 2, after V lost 5 bases and J lost 5 bases. The CDR3, as DNA: TGTGCCAGCTCAAGACAGGGTACCGGGGAGCTGTTTTTT. The encoded protein is CASSRQGTGELFF.

The chain recombines TRBV15 with TRBJ2-2; no definite D call. V dropped 3 bases and J dropped 6 bases, with 11 bases sitting between them. The CDR3 has 14 amino acids. The germline CDR1 and CDR2 sequences are LNHNV and YYDKDF (reference sequence). Here the CDR3 DNA reads TGTGCCACCAGCAGCTCCCCGGAGTCCGGGGAGCTGTTTTTT. It codes for CATSSSPESGELFF.

J is TRBJ2-2 and V is TRBV5-1; weak D call: TRBD1 (5 bases). V was trimmed by 0 bases and J by 6 bases, leaving 12 bases between them. The germline gives CDR1 SGHRS, CDR2 YFSETQ. This CDR3 has 15 residues. CDR3 coding DNA: TGCGCCAGCAGCTTGGCAGGGTACGAAGCCGGGGAGCTGTTTTTT. This sequence encodes CASSLAGYEAGELFF.

Only a few counts were recorded for this clone. The gene calls are TRBV7-8 and TRBJ1-5; the D gene is possibly TRBD1 (5 bases). Germline loops: CDR1 SGHVS, CDR2 FQNEAQ. The CDR3 is 13 residues long. V shed 5 bases and J shed 7 bases, with 12 bases lying between them. The DNA of the CDR3 is TGTGCCAGCAGCCGAATGGGGGAACAGCCCCAGCATTTT. As protein: CASSRMGEQPQHF.

The chain carries TRBV9 and TRBJ1-2; D perhaps matches TRBD1 (5 bases). The CDR3 loop spans 17 amino acids. Germline CDR1 and CDR2: SGDLS and YYNGEE. The V gene lost 3 bases and the J gene lost 0 bases, with 18 bases spanning the gap. In DNA form, the CDR3 reads TGTGCCAGCAGCGCCGGAGGGGCATTTGCTCCTAACTATGGCTACACCTTC. Protein: CASSAGGAFAPNYGYTF.

This chain joins TRBV4-2 and TRBJ2-7; no firm D call. Trimming cost V 0 bases and J 3 bases, with 12 bases left between them. Germline V gene lookup returns CDR1 LGHNA and CDR2 YNFKEQ. This CDR3 is 15 amino acids long. The CDR3 is CASSQDRTARYEQYF. DNA of the CDR3: TGTGCCAGCAGCCAAGATAGGACGGCCCGCTACGAGCAGTACTTC.

This clone turned up a few times. V usage is TRBV27 and J usage is TRBJ2-7, with D tentatively TRBD1 (7 bases). Looked up from germline, CDR1 is MNHEY and CDR2 is SMNVEV (reference sequence). With 3 bases removed from V and 4 bases from J, the gap between germline ends came to 10 bases. This CDR3 contains 13 residues. The CDR3 nucleotides read TGTGCCAGCAGTTTGCGGGGACAGTACGAGCAGTACTTC. Protein: CASSLRGQYEQYF.

This clone occurred once. CDR3 amino acids: CASSYLGAVRETQYF. The CDR3 DNA reads as TGTGCCAGCAGTTATCTCGGGGCCGTAAGGGAGACCCAGTACTTC. The chain couples TRBV6-6 to TRBJ2-5; D is tentatively TRBD1 or TRBD2 (5 bases each). The CDR3 is 15 residues long. Germline CDR1 reads MNHNY; CDR2 reads SVGAGI (reference sequence). Trimming removed 3 bases from V and 5 bases from J, with 16 bases in between.

This chain links TRBV5-5 with TRBJ2-7; D is unclear. This CDR3 spans 12 amino acids. V lost 2 bases, J lost 2 bases, and 5 bases lay in between. Germline lookup yields CDR1 SGHKS and CDR2 YYEKEE (reference sequence). Here the CDR3 DNA reads TGTGCCAGCAGCTTCTGGCCCTACGAGCAGTACTTC. Protein sequence: CASSFWPYEQYF.

The J gene is TRBJ2-3, the V gene TRBV27; no firm D call. V was pared by 4 bases and J by 4 bases, with 6 bases between. The CDR3 contains 12 residues. CDR1 is MNHEY and CDR2 is SMNVEV in the germline V gene (reference sequence). DNA for the CDR3: TGTGCCAGCAGTTCGTCCCCAGATACGCAGTATTTT. This codes for CASSSSPDTQYF.

The gene calls are TRBV28 and TRBJ1-1; maybe TRBD1 (6 bases). This CDR3 spans 12 amino acids. Germline-derived CDR1 and CDR2 are MDHEN and SYDVKM. V was clipped by 3 bases and J by 12 bases, with 14 bases between them. DNA for the CDR3: TGTGCCAGCAGTTTTGAGGGGGGGTCGACTTTCTTT. Protein: CASSFEGGSTFF.

The chain couples TRBV28 to TRBJ2-7; 9 bases map to TRBD1. The germline CDR1 and CDR2 sequences are MDHEN and SYDVKM. The CDR3 loop spans 17 amino acids. The V gene end was trimmed by 4 bases and the J gene end by 2 bases; junction bases not matched to a gene: 12. This CDR3 is CASSSGWDRVAAYEQYF. The CDR3 DNA reads TGTGCCAGCAGTTCCGGCTGGGACAGGGTAGCAGCCTACGAGCAGTACTTC. The complete variable domain, with remaining parts taken from reference TRBV28 and TRBJ2-7, reads DVKVTQSSRYLVKRTGEKVFLECVQDMDHENMFWYRQDPGLGLRLIYFSYDVKMKEKGDIPEGYSVSREKKERFSLILESASTNQTSMYLCASSSGWDRVAAYEQYFGPGTRLTVT.

This rearrangement joins TRBV6-1 to TRBJ2-2; D may be TRBD1 or TRBD2 (5 bases each). The V end was cut by 3 bases, the J end by 2 bases, with 10 bases between. The CDR3 runs to 15 residues. Germline V gives CDR1 MNHNS, CDR2 SASEGT. DNA for the CDR3: TGTGCCAGCAGTGAGAGGGACGTCAACACCGGGGAGCTGTTTTTT. It encodes CASSERDVNTGELFF.

This chain links TRBV3-1 (or the pseudogene TRBV3-2) with TRBJ1-3; the D is unclear. The CDR3 is made up of 16 amino acids. Germline loops: CDR1 LGHDT, CDR2 YNNKEL (reference sequence). V was trimmed by 0 bases and J by 0 bases, leaving 9 bases between them. The CDR3 region has the DNA TGTGCCAGCAGCCAAGATCCTGCCTACTCTGGAAACACCATATATTTT. Residues: CASSQDPAYSGNTIYF.

The rearrangement uses TRBV15 and TRBJ2-1, with D hard to call. Deletions cut 0 bases from V and 8 bases from J, with 8 bases between. The CDR3 length is 13 residues. Germline values: CDR1 LNHNV, CDR2 YYDKDF (reference sequence). CDR3 amino acids: CATSRDVIDEQFF. The CDR3 DNA is TGTGCCACCAGCAGAGATGTTATCGATGAGCAGTTCTTC.

V is TRBV5-1 and J is TRBJ2-3; 13 nucleotides match TRBD2. With 3 bases clipped from V and 3 bases from J, the junction kept 4 bases outside the gene matches. Germline loops: CDR1 SGHRS, CDR2 YFSETQ. The CDR3 spans 16 residues. The CDR3 region is CASSSAGLAGTDTQYF. For the CDR3, the DNA is TGCGCCAGCAGCTCCGCGGGACTAGCGGGGACAGATACGCAGTATTTT. Full variable domain (rest looked up from reference TRBV5-1 and TRBJ2-3): KAGVTQTPRYLIKTRGQQVTLSCSPISGHRSVSWYQQTPGQGLQFLFEYFSETQRNKGNFPGRFSGRQFSNSRSEMNVSTLELGDSALYLCASSSAGLAGTDTQYFGPGTRLTVL.